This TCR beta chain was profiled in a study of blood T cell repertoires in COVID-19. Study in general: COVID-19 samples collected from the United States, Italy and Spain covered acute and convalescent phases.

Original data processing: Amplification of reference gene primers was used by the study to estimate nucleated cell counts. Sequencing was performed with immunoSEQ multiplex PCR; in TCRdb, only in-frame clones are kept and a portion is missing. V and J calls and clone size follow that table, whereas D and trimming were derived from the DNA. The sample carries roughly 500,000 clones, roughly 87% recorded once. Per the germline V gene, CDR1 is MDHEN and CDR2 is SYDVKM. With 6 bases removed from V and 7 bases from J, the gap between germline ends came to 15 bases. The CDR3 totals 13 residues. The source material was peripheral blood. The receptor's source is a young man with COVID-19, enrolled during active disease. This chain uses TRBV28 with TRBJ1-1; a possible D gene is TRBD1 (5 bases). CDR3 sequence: CASSRNQGGEAFF. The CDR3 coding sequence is TGTGCCAGCAGCCGAAATCAGGGAGGTGAAGCTTTCTTT.